The entry that follows covers one TCR beta chain sequence. In the authors' workflow: Reference gene primer amplification yielded estimated nucleated cell counts. The assay was immunoSEQ multiplex PCR, and TCRdb's table has in-frame clones only and misses some. Clone size and the V and J calls come from that table; the DNA yielded D and trimming. Among fewer than 450,000 clones listed, about 91% were seen once. This entry comes from a study of blood T cell repertoires in COVID-19. On the study more broadly: Samples of COVID-19 (acute and convalescent) were obtained from the United States, Italy and Spain.

Germline lookup yields CDR1 LNHDA and CDR2 SQIVND (reference sequence). Trimming left V 4 bases short and J 7 bases short, with 14 bases between. This CDR3 is built from 13 residues. The TCR sequence derives from a woman aged 45-59 years with COVID-19, enrolled during active disease. The V gene is TRBV19, the J gene TRBJ2-7; D possibly corresponds to TRBD2 (5 bases). Sequencing was performed on peripheral blood. CDR3 DNA sequence: TGTGCCAGTAGTAACCAGCGAGGGTCGGAGCAGTACTTC. This encodes CASSNQRGSEQYF.